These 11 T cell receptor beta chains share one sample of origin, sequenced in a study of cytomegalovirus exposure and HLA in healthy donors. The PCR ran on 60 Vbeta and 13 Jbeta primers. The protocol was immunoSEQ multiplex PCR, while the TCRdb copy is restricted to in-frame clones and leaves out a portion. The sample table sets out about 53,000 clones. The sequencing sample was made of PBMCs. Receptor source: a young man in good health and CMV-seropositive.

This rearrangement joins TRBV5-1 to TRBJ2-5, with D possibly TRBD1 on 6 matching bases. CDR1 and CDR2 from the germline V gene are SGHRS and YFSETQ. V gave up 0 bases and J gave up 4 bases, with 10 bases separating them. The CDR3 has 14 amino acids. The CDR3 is CASSLGQEGETQYF. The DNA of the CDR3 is TGCGCCAGCAGCTTGGGACAGGAAGGAGAGACCCAGTACTTC.

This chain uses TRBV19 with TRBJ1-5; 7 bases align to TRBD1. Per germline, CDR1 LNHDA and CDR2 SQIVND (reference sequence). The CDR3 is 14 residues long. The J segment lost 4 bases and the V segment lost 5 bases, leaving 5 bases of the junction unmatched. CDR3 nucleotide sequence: TGTGCCAGTAGTCAGGGACAGACAAATCAGCCCCAGCATTTT. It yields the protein CASSQGQTNQPQHF.

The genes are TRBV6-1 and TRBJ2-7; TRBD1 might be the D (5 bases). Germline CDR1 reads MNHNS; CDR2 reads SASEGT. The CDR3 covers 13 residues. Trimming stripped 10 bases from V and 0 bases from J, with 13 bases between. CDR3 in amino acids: CATETDNSYEQYF. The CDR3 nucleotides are TGTGCCACCGAGACAGACAACTCCTACGAGCAGTACTTC.

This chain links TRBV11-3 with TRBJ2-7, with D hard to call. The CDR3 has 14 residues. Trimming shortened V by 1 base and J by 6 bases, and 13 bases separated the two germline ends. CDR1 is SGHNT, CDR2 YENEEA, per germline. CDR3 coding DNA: TGTGCCAGCAGCTTAGGAGGCCCCCTGGGCGAGCAGTACTTC. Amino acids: CASSLGGPLGEQYF. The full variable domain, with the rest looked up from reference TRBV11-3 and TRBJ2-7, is EAGVVQSPRYKIIEKKQPVAFWCNPISGHNTLYWYLQNLGQGPELLIRYENEEAVDDSQLPKDRFSAERLKGVDSTLKIQPAELGDSAVYLCASSLGGPLGEQYFGPGTRLTVT.

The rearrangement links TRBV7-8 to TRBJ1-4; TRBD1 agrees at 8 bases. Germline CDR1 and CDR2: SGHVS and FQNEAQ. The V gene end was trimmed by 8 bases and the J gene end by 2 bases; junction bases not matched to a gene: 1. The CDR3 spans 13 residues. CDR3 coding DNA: TGTGCCAGCCGGACAGGGACTAATGAAAAACTGTTTTTT. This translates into CASRTGTNEKLFF.

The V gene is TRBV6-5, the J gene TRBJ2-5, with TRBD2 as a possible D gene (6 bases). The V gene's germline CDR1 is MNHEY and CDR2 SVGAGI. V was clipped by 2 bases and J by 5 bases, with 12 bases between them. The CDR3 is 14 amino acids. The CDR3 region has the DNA TGTGCCAGCAGTTACCGACTAGTATCTGAGACCCAGTACTTC. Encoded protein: CASSYRLVSETQYF.

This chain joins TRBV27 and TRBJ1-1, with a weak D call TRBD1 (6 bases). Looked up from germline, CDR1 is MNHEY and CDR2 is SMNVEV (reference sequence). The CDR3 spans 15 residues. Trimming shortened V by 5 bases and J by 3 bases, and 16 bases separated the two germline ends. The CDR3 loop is CASSATGMKYTEAFF. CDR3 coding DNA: TGTGCCAGCAGTGCCACAGGGATGAAGTACACTGAAGCTTTCTTT.

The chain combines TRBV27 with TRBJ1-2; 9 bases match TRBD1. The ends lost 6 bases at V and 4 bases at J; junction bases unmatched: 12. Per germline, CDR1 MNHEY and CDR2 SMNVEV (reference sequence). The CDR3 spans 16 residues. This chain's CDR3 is CASSKTRGQGIYGYTF. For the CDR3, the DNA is TGTGCCAGCAGCAAGACGCGGGGACAGGGAATCTATGGCTACACCTTC.

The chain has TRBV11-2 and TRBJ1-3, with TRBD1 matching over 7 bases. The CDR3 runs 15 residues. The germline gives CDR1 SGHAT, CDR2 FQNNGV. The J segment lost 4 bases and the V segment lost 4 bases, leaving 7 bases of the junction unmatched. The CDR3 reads CASSSGGPRGNTIYF. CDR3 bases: TGTGCCAGCAGCTCAGGGGGACCTCGGGGAAACACCATATATTTT.

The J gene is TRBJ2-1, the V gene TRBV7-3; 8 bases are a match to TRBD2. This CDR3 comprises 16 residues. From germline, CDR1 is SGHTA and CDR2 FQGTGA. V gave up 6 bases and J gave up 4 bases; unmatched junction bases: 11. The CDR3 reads CASSFGGASGYNEQFF. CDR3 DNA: TGTGCCAGCAGTTTCGGGGGGGCTAGCGGATACAATGAGCAGTTCTTC.

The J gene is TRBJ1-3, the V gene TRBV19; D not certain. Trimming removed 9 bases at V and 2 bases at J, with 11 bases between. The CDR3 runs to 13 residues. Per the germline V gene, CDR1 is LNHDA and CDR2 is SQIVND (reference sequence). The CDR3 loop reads CASQTRTGNTIYF. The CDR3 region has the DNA TGTGCCAGCCAGACACGCACTGGAAACACCATATATTTT.